The rows below give T cell receptor beta chains drawn from one sample of a study of control samples from healthy donors and cancer patients. Using immunoSEQ multiplex PCR, the repertoire was profiled, and TCRdb retains in-frame clones only, with some absent. This sample yields 76,000 or so clones, of which around 90% are seen a single time; roughly a tenth belongs to the top ten. The sample was PBMCs. The source is a woman in her forties or fifties with colorectal cancer. Both conserved end residues are part of each CDR3. D genes are given only for firm matches. Expanded clones are given a class, and other clones once, few, many or no size at all.

clone size	D gene	J gene	CDR3 length	V gene	CDR3 DNA	CDR3 protein
.	TRBD2	TRBJ2-1	15	TRBV4-1	TGCGCCAGCAGCTCCCATAGCGGGGGGACCAATGAGCAGTTCTTC	CASSSHSGGTNEQFF
.	TRBD2	TRBJ2-3	16	TRBV4-2	TGTGCCAGCAGCCAAGGAGGTAGCGGGATCACAGATACGCAGTATTTT	CASSQGGSGITDTQYF
once	.	TRBJ2-6	13	TRBV10-3	TGTGCCAACAGGGACCCTGGGGCCAACGTCCTGACTTTC	CANRDPGANVLTF
.	.	TRBJ2-2	14	TRBV3-1/TRBV3-2	TGTGCCAGCAGCCAAGACAAGCTCACCGGGGAGCTGTTTTTT	CASSQDKLTGELFF
.	.	TRBJ1-5	13	TRBV6-5	TGTGCCAGCAGGGGCAATAGCAATCAGCCCCAGCATTTT	CASRGNSNQPQHF
few	TRBD1	TRBJ1-2	16	TRBV28	TGTGCCAGCAGTCCGGCGGACAGGGGGCCTTTCTATGGCTACACCTTC	CASSPADRGPFYGYTF
.	.	TRBJ1-2	12	TRBV7-9	TGTGCCAGCAGCGGCAGGGTAGCGGGCTACACCTTC	CASSGRVAGYTF
.	.	TRBJ1-1	13	TRBV6-2/TRBV6-3	TGTGCCAGCAGTAGGACAGACAACACTGAAGCTTTCTTT	CASSRTDNTEAFF
.	.	TRBJ2-5	14	TRBV19	TGTGCCAGTAGTATCTCAGGGGTACAAGAGACCCAGTACTTC	CASSISGVQETQYF
.	.	TRBJ1-1	16	TRBV27	TGTGCCAGCAGTTTATCGTCGGGGGAGTTGGGCACTGAAGCTTTCTTT	CASSLSSGELGTEAFF
.	.	TRBJ1-3	14	TRBV12-5	TGTGCTAGTGGTTTGTCAGGCTCTGGAAACACCATATATTTT	CASGLSGSGNTIYF
.	.	TRBJ1-1	15	TRBV2	TGTGCCAGCAGTGAAAGAGGGACGGGGAACACTGAAGCTTTCTTT	CASSERGTGNTEAFF
.	.	TRBJ2-5	13	TRBV5-1	TGCGCCAGCAGCTCCGGACTGCAAGAGACCCAGTACTTC	CASSSGLQETQYF
.	TRBD1	TRBJ2-1	15	TRBV6-2/TRBV6-3	TGTGCCAGCAGTTACTCCGGGACAGGTGGAGGTGAGCAGTTCTTC	CASSYSGTGGGEQFF
.	.	TRBJ1-3	12	TRBV9	TGTGCCAGCAGCCTAGCCGGAAACACCATATATTTT	CASSLAGNTIYF
.	.	TRBJ1-2	13	TRBV6-5	TGTGCCAGCAGTTACGACAGCCACTGTGGCTACACCTTC	CASSYDSHCGYTF
.	.	TRBJ1-6	17	TRBV12-2	TGTGCAAGTCGCTTAGACAACAGGGACAGGAATAATTCACCCCTCCACTTT	CASRLDNRDRNNSPLHF
.	TRBD2	TRBJ2-3	17	TRBV4-1	TGCGCCAGCAGCCAAGACCCCCACGGGGGGGACGCAGATACGCAGTATTTT	CASSQDPHGGDADTQYF
once	.	TRBJ2-2	12	TRBV7-9	TGTGCCAGCAGCTTAAACACCGGGGAGCTGTTTTTT	CASSLNTGELFF
.	TRBD2	TRBJ2-5	16	TRBV27	TGTGCCAGCAGTTTAGGGCTAGCGGGGGGGTATGAGACCCAGTACTTC	CASSLGLAGGYETQYF
.	.	TRBJ2-5	14	TRBV5-1	TGCGCCAGCAGCTTGGAGGGCAGGGCAGAGACCCAGTACTTC	CASSLEGRAETQYF
.	.	TRBJ1-2	13	TRBV12-3/TRBV12-4	TGTGCCAGCAGTCAGGGATGGGATTATGGCTACACCTTC	CASSQGWDYGYTF
few	TRBD2	TRBJ2-3	16	TRBV6-5	TGTGCCAGCAGTTACCAACCTGGCGGGGGGAGAGGTACGCAGTATTTT	CASSYQPGGGRGTQYF
once	.	TRBJ2-3	12	TRBV6-5	TGTGCCAGCAGCCTTAGAAGGGATACGCAGTATTTT	CASSLRRDTQYF
.	TRBD2	TRBJ2-5	17	TRBV7-2	TGTGCCAGCAGCTTAGACCCTCCGACTAGCGGGGCGGAGACCCAGTACTTC	CASSLDPPTSGAETQYF
once	.	TRBJ2-3	16	TRBV4-3	TGCGCCAGCAGCCAAGATCGAGGTAGCCGTCCAGATACGCAGTATTTT	CASSQDRGSRPDTQYF
.	.	TRBJ2-5	13	TRBV27	TGTGCCAGCAGTTACGGCGGGGTGGAGACCCAGTACTTC	CASSYGGVETQYF
.	.	TRBJ2-2	13	TRBV19	TGTGCCAGTAGTTTAGCCGGGGTCGGGGAGCTGTTTTTT	CASSLAGVGELFF